This TCR beta chain stems from a study of blood T cell repertoires in COVID-19. Study at large: From the United States, Italy and Spain came samples of acute and convalescent COVID-19. T cells, B-cell-depleted T cells, or PBMCs provided the cDNA or gDNA that served as material.

Recruitment covered 20 to 25 US areas and drew participants whose ages spanned roughly 18 to 90 years. Germline V CDR1 and CDR2: LNHNV, YYDKDF (reference sequence). V trimming: 3 bases; J trimming: 1 base; junction bases outside the gene matches: 13. This CDR3 spans 18 amino acids. Original processing methods: Reference gene primer amplification gave nucleated cell count estimates. Repertoires were generated with immunoSEQ multiplex PCR, while TCRdb's copy carries only in-frame clones and drops some. From that table come the V and J calls and clone size; the DNA was used to work out D and trimming. The table records around 200,000 clones, 85% of them present only once.

V gene TRBV15 combines with J gene TRBJ1-1; 8 bases map to TRBD1. What was sequenced was PBMCs or T cells enriched from blood (not recorded which). The receptor comes from a man aged 35-49 years who had recovered from COVID-19. CDR3 sequence (DNA): TGTGCCACCAGCAGTGGACGACAGGGGATTGTAGGGAACACTGAAGCTTTCTTT. This gives the protein CATSSGRQGIVGNTEAFF. Combining the CDR3 with reference TRBV15 and TRBJ1-1 gives the whole variable domain DAMVIQNPRYQVTQFGKPVTLSCSQTLNHNVMYWYQQKSSQAPKLLFHYYDKDFNNEADTPDNFQSRRPNTSFCFLDIRSPGLGDTAMYLCATSSGRQGIVGNTEAFFGQGTRLTVV.